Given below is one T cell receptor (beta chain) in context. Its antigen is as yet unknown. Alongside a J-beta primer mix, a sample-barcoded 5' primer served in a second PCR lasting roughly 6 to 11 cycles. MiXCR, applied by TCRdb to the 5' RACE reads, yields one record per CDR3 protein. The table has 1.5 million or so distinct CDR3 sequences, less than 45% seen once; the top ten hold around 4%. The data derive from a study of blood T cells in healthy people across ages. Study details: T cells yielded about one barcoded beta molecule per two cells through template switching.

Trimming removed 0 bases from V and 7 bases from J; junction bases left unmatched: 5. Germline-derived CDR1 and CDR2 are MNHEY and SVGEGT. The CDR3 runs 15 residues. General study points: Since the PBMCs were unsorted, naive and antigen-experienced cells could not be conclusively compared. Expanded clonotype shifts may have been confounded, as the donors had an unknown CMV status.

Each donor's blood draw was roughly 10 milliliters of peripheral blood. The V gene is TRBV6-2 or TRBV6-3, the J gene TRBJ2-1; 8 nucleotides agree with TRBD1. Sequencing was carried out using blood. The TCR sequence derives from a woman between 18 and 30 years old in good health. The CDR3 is CASSYSGTGRNEQFF. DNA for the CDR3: TGTGCCAGCAGTTACTCGGGGACAGGTCGAAATGAGCAGTTCTTC.